The 8 T cell receptor beta chains in this list originate from one sample, sequenced in a study of CD8+CD57+ T cells in acquired aplastic anemia. TCR beta VDJ combinations and CDR3 sequences were profiled from genomic DNA. TCRdb reprocessed the reads via MiXCR and lists one record per CDR3 protein. The sample holds 190,000 or so distinct CDR3 sequences, about 59% seen once. The sequenced sample consisted of sorted CD4+, CD8+, or CD8+CD57+ T cells (not recorded which) from PBMCs. The receptors were gathered from a human donor in good health.

This clonotype has at least ten counts. The genes are TRBV5-1 and TRBJ2-5; 11 bases fit TRBD1. Germline lookup yields CDR1 SGHRS and CDR2 YFSETQ. The CDR3 has 17 amino acids. J lost 2 bases, V lost 5 bases, and 11 bases had no gene match. The CDR3 loop reads CASSLFPGQGGQETQYF. Here the CDR3 DNA reads TGCGCCAGCAGTTTGTTTCCGGGACAGGGGGGGCAAGAGACCCAGTACTTC. The full variable domain, with the rest looked up from reference TRBV5-1 and TRBJ2-5, is KAGVTQTPRYLIKTRGQQVTLSCSPISGHRSVSWYQQTPGQGLQFLFEYFSETQRNKGNFPGRFSGRQFSNSRSEMNVSTLELGDSALYLCASSLFPGQGGQETQYFGPGTRLLVL.

The gene calls are TRBV7-2 and TRBJ2-7; 7 nucleotides match TRBD1. V shed 3 bases, J shed 0 bases, and the junction held 5 bases outside the gene matches. Germline CDR1 is SGHTA and CDR2 is FQGNSA. The CDR3 is made up of 15 amino acids. This CDR3 is CASSFPGTDSYEQYF. CDR3 nucleotide sequence: TGTGCCAGCAGCTTTCCCGGGACAGACTCCTACGAGCAGTACTTC.

The gene calls are TRBV9 and TRBJ2-2; D remains unclear. The germline V gene encodes CDR1 SGDLS and CDR2 YYNGEE. CDR3 length: 12 residues. V lost 3 bases, J lost 6 bases, and 6 bases lay in between. CDR3 DNA: TGTGCCAGCAGCGGATACGCCGGGGAGCTGTTTTTT. It codes for CASSGYAGELFF.

Worth noting for this clonotype: The conserved final phenylalanine or tryptophan is absent from the CDR3, which likely points to a read error. Because the CDR3's place on the DNA is in doubt, the DNA is left out and the CDR3 is given as listed by TCRdb. The chain combines TRBV28 with TRBJ2-7; the DNA was not used to check the table's D call, TRBD1. The germline V gene encodes CDR1 MDHEN and CDR2 SYDVKM. From its first to its last residue, the CDR3 has 11 amino acids. CDR3: CASSTIRGAYL.

The table lists this clonotype with many counts. The chain carries TRBV18 and TRBJ2-5; D remains unclear. The CDR3 extends over 12 amino acids. Trimming left V 3 bases short and J 0 bases short, with 2 bases between. Germline V CDR1 and CDR2: KGHSH, LQKENI. The CDR3 is CASSPYQETQYF. The CDR3 region has the DNA TGTGCCAGCTCACCGTACCAAGAGACCCAGTACTTC. The variable domain in full, with the rest retrieved from reference TRBV18 and TRBJ2-5, is NAGVMQNPRHLVRRRGQEARLRCSPMKGHSHVYWYRQLPEEGLKFMVYLQKENIIDESGMPKERFSAEFPKEGPSILRIQQVVRGDSAAYFCASSPYQETQYFGPGTRLLVL.

This clonotype was counted only a few times. This chain joins TRBV20-1 and TRBJ1-5; 9 nucleotides match TRBD1. Germline values: CDR1 DFQATT, CDR2 SNEGSKA (reference sequence). V gave up 1 base and J gave up 1 base; unmatched junction bases: 2. CDR3 size: 15 residues. The CDR3 DNA reads as TGCAGTGCTAGAGGGGACAGGGAGAGCAATCAGCCCCAGCATTTT. It encodes CSARGDRESNQPQHF.

The chain couples TRBV2 to TRBJ1-3; TRBD1 aligns across 8 bases. Germline V gives CDR1 SNHLY, CDR2 FYNNEI. This CDR3 region has 14 residues. The J segment lost 2 bases and the V segment lost 7 bases, leaving 4 bases of the junction unmatched. This CDR3 is CASTQQGAGNTIYF. CDR3 DNA: TGTGCCAGCACGCAACAGGGGGCTGGAAACACCATATATTTT.

This clonotype was observed at least ten times. The chain links TRBV6-5 to TRBJ1-1, with 9 bases identical to TRBD1. The ends lost 6 bases at V and 6 bases at J; junction bases unmatched: 17. The germline V gene has CDR1 MNHEY and CDR2 SVGAGI. This CDR3 contains 17 residues. Here the CDR3 DNA reads TGTGCCAGCAGCGTCCCGGGACAGGGAGGTGTGGACCCTGAAGCTTTCTTT. Encoded protein: CASSVPGQGGVDPEAFF.